This TCR beta chain is from a study of T cell changes during pregnancy in multiple sclerosis. Assay: immunoSEQ multiplex PCR; the TCRdb copy retains only in-frame clones and omits some. The sample yields around 100,000 clones, roughly 93% seen once. The CDR3 loop spans 15 amino acids. Germline V gene data show CDR1 as LNHDA and CDR2 as SQIVND (reference sequence). The junction had 4 bases not matched to a gene; V was cut back by 4 bases and J by 0 bases. The chain combines TRBV19 with TRBJ2-7; TRBD1 matches 9 bases. The TCR comes from a female donor with multiple sclerosis, enrolled in a pregnancy study. Sequenced here: peripheral blood, sampled after pregnancy. As DNA, the CDR3 is TGTGCCAGTAGTACAGGACAGGGGAGCTCCTACGAGCAGTACTTC. This sequence encodes CASSTGQGSSYEQYF. The variable domain in full, with the rest retrieved from reference TRBV19 and TRBJ2-7, is DGGITQSPKYLFRKEGQNVTLSCEQNLNHDAMYWYRQDPGQGLRLIYYSQIVNDFQKGDIAEGYSVSREKKESFPLTVTSAQKNPTAFYLCASSTGQGSSYEQYFGPGTRLTVT.